Presented here are 9 T cell receptor beta chains from one specimen sequenced in a study of shared clonotypes between healthy human individuals. Here immunoSEQ multiplex PCR was the method, and the copy in TCRdb shows in-frame clones only, minus some. The data show approximately 240,000 clones, 60% to 70% seen once. The sequenced sample was memory CD4+ T cells sorted from blood. The subset is: CD45RA-negative fraction. The receptors were gathered from a man aged 25 to 40 in good health.

V gene TRBV7-9 combines with J gene TRBJ1-2; 7 nucleotides match TRBD1. V dropped 0 bases and J dropped 6; count of bases not matched to a gene: 13. This CDR3 is built from 17 residues. The germline V gene encodes CDR1 SEHNR and CDR2 FQNEAQ (reference sequence). CDR3 in amino acids: CASSLADRAAKMNGYTF. The CDR3 nucleotides are TGTGCCAGCAGCTTAGCTGACAGGGCGGCTAAGATGAATGGCTACACCTTC.

V and J are TRBV9 and TRBJ2-3; D not certain. Deletions cut 0 bases from V and 0 bases from J, with 8 bases between. Germline V lookup: CDR1 SGDLS, CDR2 YYNGEE. The CDR3 sequence is 15 residues long. In nucleotides, the CDR3 is TGTGCCAGCAGCGTAGGTCTCCTCAGCACAGATACGCAGTATTTT. It specifies CASSVGLLSTDTQYF.

The J gene is TRBJ1-1, the V gene TRBV6-6; 9 bases align to TRBD1. Germline lookup yields CDR1 MNHNY and CDR2 SVGAGI (reference sequence). The V gene end was trimmed by 5 bases and the J gene end by 11 bases; junction bases not matched to a gene: 3. The CDR3 is 11 residues long. CDR3 nucleotides: TGTGCCAGCAGTCACGACAGGGGGGCTTTCTTT. Protein sequence: CASSHDRGAFF.

The gene calls are TRBV5-6 and TRBJ1-2, with D maybe TRBD1 (5 bases). Germline CDR1 and CDR2: SGHDT and YYEEEE. The CDR3 spans 16 residues. Trimming left V 2 bases short and J 4 bases short, with 18 bases between. CDR3 nucleotide sequence: TGTGCCAGCAGCTTCGGCCCCCGCCAGGGCGGCTATGGCTACACCTTC. It encodes CASSFGPRQGGYGYTF.

The chain joins TRBV11-2 to TRBJ2-7; D is possibly TRBD1 (5 bases). Germline lookup yields CDR1 SGHAT and CDR2 FQNNGV. This CDR3 is 14 amino acids long. V lost 1 base, J lost 2 bases, and 9 bases lay in between. CDR3 nucleotide sequence: TGTGCCAGCAGCTTAGCGGCAGGGACCTACGAGCAGTACTTC. Encoded protein: CASSLAAGTYEQYF.

This chain joins TRBV5-1 and TRBJ2-7, with TRBD2 matching 10 bases. Germline CDR1 is SGHRS and CDR2 is YFSETQ. Trimming took 1 base from V and 6 from J; bases not matched to a gene: 4. CDR3 length: 14 residues. The CDR3 bases are TGCGCCAGCAGCTTGACTAGCGGGGCGCCCGAGCAGTACTTC. Protein product: CASSLTSGAPEQYF. Full variable domain (remainder filled in from reference TRBV5-1 and TRBJ2-7): KAGVTQTPRYLIKTRGQQVTLSCSPISGHRSVSWYQQTPGQGLQFLFEYFSETQRNKGNFPGRFSGRQFSNSRSEMNVSTLELGDSALYLCASSLTSGAPEQYFGPGTRLTVT.

The sample holds one count of this clone. The chain carries TRBV2 and TRBJ2-2; TRBD2 might be the D (6 bases). This CDR3 is 15 amino acids long. The V gene lost 5 bases and the J gene lost 7 bases, with 17 bases spanning the gap. Germline-derived CDR1 and CDR2 are SNHLY and FYNNEI. The CDR3 DNA sequence: TGTGCCAGCAGTCTCGGGAGCACTCGTTACGGGGAGCTGTTTTTT. Translating gives CASSLGSTRYGELFF.

V gene TRBV10-1 combines with J gene TRBJ2-1; 7 nucleotides match TRBD1. The trim removed 5 bases at V and 8 bases at J, leaving 12 bases unmatched. This CDR3 comprises 15 residues. Germline CDR1 and CDR2: WNHNN and SYGVQD (reference sequence). CDR3 nucleotides: TGCGCCAGCAGTATGTCGACAGGGCCCTCCTATGAGCAGTTCTTC. Its translation: CASSMSTGPSYEQFF.

On this clone: Relative to the germline gene, one junction end is altered; a read error may explain this. This rearrangement joins TRBV5-1 to TRBJ1-1; tentatively, D is TRBD1 (6 bases). The V gene's germline CDR1 is SGHRS and CDR2 YFSETQ. There are 14 residues in the CDR3. The CDR3 is CASSLDRMNTEAFF. Written as DNA, the CDR3 is TGCGCCAGCAGTTTGGACAGAATGAACACTGAAGCTTTCTTT.